Listed below are T cell receptor beta chains from one sample, sequenced in a study of post-analysis software for immune sequencing data. TCRdb re-analysed the PCR reads in MiXCR, keeping a single row per CDR3 protein. This sample yields approximately 440,000 distinct CDR3 sequences, of which around 40% are seen a single time; 12% belongs to the top ten. Sequenced input: blood. The receptors come from a girl between 5 and 17 years old with multiple sclerosis. Each CDR3 is given without its conserved first and last residue. The D gene is left open where the match is weak.

J gene	V gene	D gene	CDR3 protein
TRBJ1-5	TRBV12-3/TRBV12-4	-	ASSRDGPNQPQH
-	TRBV10-3	-	AIRDSSYNEQY
TRBJ2-7	TRBV7-2	TRBD2	ASSLVASGSPYEQY
TRBJ1-6	TRBV7-2	-	ASSFSGGSPLH
TRBJ2-1	TRBV7-9	-	ASSPSSYNEQF
TRBJ1-4	TRBV20-1	TRBD1	SATNRGGLLGTNEKLF
TRBJ2-1	TRBV4-2	TRBD2	ASSQLAGGGTYNEQF
TRBJ2-1	TRBV7-2	TRBD2	ASSLARAGTYNEQF
TRBJ2-3	TRBV4-1	-	ASSQADYVSTDTQY
TRBJ2-3	TRBV5-1	-	ASSLDSASTDTQY
TRBJ1-4	TRBV29-1	-	SGHGTANEKLF
TRBJ2-7	TRBV7-9	-	ASLPVGTYEQY
TRBJ1-2	TRBV7-3	TRBD1	ASSLSGDRGISYT
TRBJ1-6	TRBV6-5	-	ASSSTPTIRAARDNNSPLH
TRBJ2-7	TRBV6-5	-	ASGEPPQGTYEQY
TRBJ2-5	TRBV7-2	-	ASSLPVRATGAETQY
TRBJ2-1	TRBV24-1	TRBD2	ATSDAGLAGGTTGEYNEQF
TRBJ2-1	TRBV7-9	TRBD1	ASSGWTGGYYNEQF
TRBJ1-1	TRBV6-1	-	ASSVGGANTEAF
TRBJ2-1	TRBV29-1	TRBD1	STVGQGHYNEQF
TRBJ1-5	TRBV4-2	-	ASSQEGAADSNQPQH
TRBJ1-2	TRBV7-2	-	ASSSGQNGYT
TRBJ2-1	TRBV4-2	-	ASSQDWSVNEQF
TRBJ1-1	TRBV30	-	AWSATGRSEAF
TRBJ2-5	TRBV3-1	-	ASSHDVASQETQY
TRBJ2-7	TRBV20-1	-	SASEGYEQY
TRBJ2-1	TRBV7-2	-	ASGLPSSYNEQF
TRBJ2-3	TRBV29-1	TRBD1	SVDILTGSTDTQY
TRBJ2-1	TRBV20-1	-	SAGTVSPQF
TRBJ2-7	TRBV12-3/TRBV12-4	TRBD1	ASSPGQATYEQY
TRBJ1-5	TRBV20-1	-	SAKWAAGNNQPQH
TRBJ2-1	TRBV20-1	-	SAYSVNEQF
TRBJ2-3	TRBV28	TRBD2	ASSITSGRRNTQY
TRBJ2-7	TRBV10-3	TRBD2	AIGTSGGVEQY
TRBJ2-3	TRBV7-2	-	ASSRDNTDTQY
TRBJ2-7	TRBV20-1	-	SATQDSSSYEQY
TRBJ2-1	TRBV12-3/TRBV12-4	-	ASSLTGVVSYNEQF
TRBJ1-2	TRBV28	-	ASSFGGSGYT
-	TRBV7-2	-	ASSFRVDIIGYEQY
TRBJ1-1	TRBV27	-	ATLTGGEAF
TRBJ2-7	TRBV5-1	TRBD2	ASMPLGGAGDEQY
TRBJ2-7	TRBV14	-	ASSRHYEQY
TRBJ2-1	TRBV5-1	-	ASSLGAGSENEQF
-	TRBV7-2	-	ASSSSDEQY
TRBJ2-6	TRBV7-9	-	ASRTGTAKGAGANVLT
TRBJ2-3	TRBV7-2	TRBD2	ASSLELAGVPTDTQY
TRBJ2-1	TRBV5-5	-	ASSPYPSIYEQF
TRBJ2-7	TRBV6-2/TRBV6-3	TRBD1	ASSYQGARRYEQY
TRBJ2-5	TRBV11-2	TRBD1	ASSFGQAKETQY
TRBJ2-5	TRBV27	-	ASSGQGLQTQY
TRBJ1-1	TRBV25-1	-	ASSEYKDTEAF
TRBJ2-1	TRBV6-4	-	ASSEGREDNEQF
TRBJ2-7	TRBV7-2	-	ASGLDQRSYEQY